Described below is a single T cell receptor beta chain sequence and its context. This entry belongs to a study of blood T cell repertoires in COVID-19. As for the study in general: COVID-19 samples collected from the United States, Italy and Spain covered acute and convalescent phases. T cells, B-cell-depleted T cells, or PBMCs provided the cDNA or gDNA that served as material.

CDR1 and CDR2 (germline): GTSNPN, SVGIG (reference sequence). With 4 bases removed from V and 4 bases from J, the gap between germline ends came to 13 bases. This CDR3 comprises 13 residues. Per the original methods: Scientists estimated how many nucleated cells there were by amplifying reference gene primers. Data came from immunoSEQ multiplex PCR; TCRdb stores just in-frame clones and leaves some out. V and J calls and clone size are given by that table; D and trimming were obtained from the DNA. Here the sample spans under 65,000 clones, roughly 80% being singletons. The chain links TRBV30 to TRBJ1-1; D not resolved. The clonotype originates from a woman aged 60 to 75 with acute or convalescent COVID-19. The source material was peripheral blood. This CDR3 reads CAWKEGFTTEAFF. The CDR3 nucleotides read TGTGCCTGGAAGGAGGGTTTTACCACTGAAGCTTTCTTT.